The 25 T cell receptor beta chains given below trace back to one sample, sequenced in a study of regulatory T cells in long-lasting Graves disease. Arm-PCR of CDR3 regions with iRepertoire HTBI primers generated TCR beta libraries. Each CDR3 protein gets one entry after TCRdb re-called the multiplex PCR reads with MiXCR. The table shows roughly 220,000 distinct CDR3 sequences, with about 18% occurring only once. The time point here: newly diagnosed GD, antithyroid drugs for less than 3 months. RNA extracted from PBMCs served as the sequencing template. The specimen comprised peripheral blood mononuclear cells (PBMCs), sampled at new diagnosis, from a patient treated with antithyroid drugs. The receptors shown here come from a female donor with Graves disease.

This clonotype was found many times. The V call is TRBV24-1, the J call TRBJ1-4, with D maybe TRBD1 (6 bases). The CDR3 is 15 amino acids. The V gene's germline CDR1 is KGHDR and CDR2 SFDVKD. Between the trimmed V and J ends, which lost 4 bases and 4 bases, there was a span of 12 bases. The CDR3: CATSDSRDNNEKLFF. The DNA for the CDR3 is TGTGCCACCAGTGACTCCAGGGACAATAATGAAAAACTGTTTTTT.

The chain uses TRBV28 and TRBJ2-7; D not certain. Germline lookup yields CDR1 MDHEN and CDR2 SYDVKM. The germline V and J ends were trimmed by 3 bases and 0 bases, with 12 bases remaining between them. The CDR3 consists of 15 residues. The CDR3 bases are TGTGCCAGCAGTTTTGTGCACAGTAGCTCCTACGAGCAGTACTTC. Encoded protein: CASSFVHSSSYEQYF.

The chain recombines TRBV7-6 with TRBJ1-1; D might be TRBD1 (6 bases). The V end was cut by 4 bases, the J end by 0 bases, with 15 bases between. This CDR3 comprises 16 residues. Germline CDR1 reads SGHVS; CDR2 reads FNYEAQ. CDR3 nucleotides: TGTGCCAGCAGCTGGGCCCGGGACACTGTGAACACTGAAGCTTTCTTT. This sequence encodes CASSWARDTVNTEAFF.

This clonotype appeared many times. CDR3 sequence: CASSLQGSLYSYEQYF. The CDR3 DNA reads as TGTGCCAGCAGTTTACAGGGAAGCCTCTACTCCTACGAGCAGTACTTC. The J gene is TRBJ2-7, the V gene TRBV6-9; possibly TRBD1 for D (6 bases). This CDR3 is built from 16 residues. Per germline, CDR1 MNHGY and CDR2 SVAAGI. Trimming cost V 4 bases and J 0 bases, with 16 bases left between them.

This clonotype has ten or more counts. The rearrangement joins TRBV6-1 to TRBJ2-1; D is unresolved. The CDR3 consists of 15 residues. Trimming removed 1 base from V and 0 bases from J, with 7 bases in between. The germline V gene has CDR1 MNHNS and CDR2 SASEGT. The CDR3: CASSEDSSSYNEQFF. CDR3 nucleotides: TGTGCCAGCAGTGAAGACTCAAGCTCCTACAATGAGCAGTTCTTC.

A note on this clonotype: With a much larger clone just one base away, this may be a read error. The V call is TRBV29-1, the J call TRBJ2-3, with a possible D match to TRBD1 (6 bases). The V and J ends lost 7 bases and 4 bases respectively, with 21 bases between them. This CDR3 has 15 residues. Germline CDR1 is SQVTM and CDR2 is ANQGSEA. CDR3 protein: CSAGGRDTVSDTQYF. The CDR3, as DNA: TGCAGCGCTGGAGGCCGGGACACAGTTTCAGATACGCAGTATTTT.

This clonotype was observed a handful of times. The V and J genes are TRBV20-1 and TRBJ1-1; D unresolved. Germline V CDR1 and CDR2: DFQATT, SNEGSKA (reference sequence). V was cut by 0 bases and J by 13 bases, with 9 bases left in between. This CDR3 spans 10 amino acids. Here the CDR3 DNA reads TGCAGTGCTAGAGATCGCCAGGTTTTCTTT. The encoded protein is CSARDRQVFF.

As regards this clonotype: An end of the junction differs from the germline gene, which may be a read error. The chain joins TRBV30 to TRBJ2-6, with 12 bases identical to TRBD2. This CDR3 contains 15 residues. From germline, CDR1 is GTSNPN and CDR2 SVGIG (reference sequence). CDR3 loop: CGWGLAGSGANVLSF. The CDR3 region has the DNA TGTGGCTGGGGACTAGCGGGCTCTGGGGCCAACGTCCTGAGTTTC.

This clonotype was seen at least ten times. The chain joins TRBV2 to TRBJ1-2; TRBD1 agrees at 8 bases. The length of the CDR3 is 13 residues. Germline CDR1 reads SNHLY; CDR2 reads FYNNEI. V shed 7 bases and J 4 bases; nucleotides not matched to a gene: 5. Written as DNA, the CDR3 is TGTGCCAGCAAAACAGGGACAGGCTATGGCTACACCTTC. This codes for CASKTGTGYGYTF.

With respect to this clonotype: The conserved final phenylalanine or tryptophan is absent from the CDR3, which likely points to a read error. This chain uses TRBV6-1 with TRBJ2-6; 7 bases agree with TRBD1. V shed 6 bases, J shed 0 bases, and the junction held 2 bases outside the gene matches. This CDR3 spans 15 amino acids. CDR1 and CDR2 from the germline V gene are MNHNS and SASEGT. The CDR3 is CASSTGDSGANVLTY. As DNA, the CDR3 is TGTGCCAGCAGCACAGGGGACTCTGGGGCCAACGTCCTGACTTAC.

This clonotype has at least ten counts. V is TRBV2 and J is TRBJ1-1; 8 bases line up with TRBD1. Germline V CDR1 and CDR2: SNHLY, FYNNEI. V shed 8 bases, J shed 5 bases, and the junction held 7 bases outside the gene matches. This CDR3 is 13 amino acids long. DNA for the CDR3: TGTGCCAGCCGACAGGGGTCGTGGACTGAAGCTTTCTTT. It translates to CASRQGSWTEAFF.

This clonotype was seen at least ten times. The chain uses TRBV11-3 and TRBJ1-1; TRBD1 matches at 8 bases. There are 12 residues in the CDR3. The V segment lost 8 bases and the J segment 4 bases; nucleotides outside the gene matches: 3. Germline assignment: CDR1 SGHNT and CDR2 YENEEA. CDR3 sequence (DNA): TGTGCCAGCGTCACAGGGGGCACTGAAGCTTTCTTT. It codes for CASVTGGTEAFF.

The sample holds many counts of this clonotype. The chain combines TRBV19 with TRBJ2-1; TRBD2 matches at 10 bases. The ends lost 0 bases at V and 7 bases at J; junction bases unmatched: 9. The CDR3 contains 17 residues. Germline V gene data show CDR1 as LNHDA and CDR2 as SQIVND (reference sequence). In DNA, the CDR3 is TGTGCCAGTAGTATAGACCCCCCTAGCGGGAGTTCAAATGAGCAGTTCTTC. This encodes CASSIDPPSGSSNEQFF.

This clonotype was observed many times. For the CDR3, the DNA is TGTGCCAGCAGCTCGGGACAGGGGGACTATGGCTACACCTTC. Its protein product is CASSSGQGDYGYTF. J is TRBJ1-2 and V is TRBV7-2; 11 bases align to TRBD1. The junction had 1 base not matched to a gene; V was cut back by 4 bases and J by 3 bases. The CDR3 runs 14 residues. Per the germline V gene, CDR1 is SGHTA and CDR2 is FQGNSA.

This clonotype was seen once. A much larger clone differs from this one at a single base, so this may be a read error. In DNA, the CDR3 is TGTGCCAGCAGTTTTGAGGGAGGGGGAACCGGGGGGCTGTTTTTT. This gives the protein CASSFEGGGTGGLFF. This chain joins TRBV12-3 or TRBV12-4 and TRBJ2-2, with D perhaps matching TRBD2 (7 bases). The CDR3 contains 15 residues.

This clonotype was observed many times. This chain connects TRBV12-3 or TRBV12-4 to TRBJ1-4; D possibly corresponds to TRBD1 (5 bases). This CDR3 has 15 amino acids. V was pared by 6 bases and J by 7 bases, with 18 bases between. CDR3 nucleotides: TGTGCCAGCAGCCCCGGGGGAACGCGGCGTGAAAAACTGTTTTTT. Amino acids: CASSPGGTRREKLFF.

In this sample, this clonotype turned up many times. The J gene is TRBJ1-3, the V gene TRBV20-1; 8 bases align to TRBD1. The length of the CDR3 is 18 residues. CDR1 and CDR2 (germline): DFQATT, SNEGSKA (reference sequence). J gave up 0 bases and V 0 bases, and 10 bases lay outside the gene matches. The CDR3 DNA reads TGCAGTGCTAGAGATGCCCGGGACAGGAGCAACTCTGGAAACACCATATATTTT. It codes for CSARDARDRSNSGNTIYF.

The chain is built from TRBV7-9 and TRBJ1-2; no clear D. Trimming stripped 0 bases from V and 6 bases from J, with 8 bases between. CDR3 length: 13 amino acids. Germline-derived CDR1 and CDR2 are SEHNR and FQNEAQ (reference sequence). In nucleotides, the CDR3 is TGTGCCAGCAGCTTAGCTGTCTATGATGGCTACACCTTC. This codes for CASSLAVYDGYTF.

V gene TRBV5-6 combines with J gene TRBJ1-2; no firm D call. The CDR3 contains 14 residues. Germline lookup yields CDR1 SGHDT and CDR2 YYEEEE. V lost 0 bases and J lost 4, with 10 bases in between. This CDR3 reads CASSLEGRSYGYTF. The CDR3 coding sequence is TGTGCCAGCAGCTTGGAAGGGAGAAGCTATGGCTACACCTTC.

The V gene is TRBV29-1, the J gene TRBJ2-5, with 7 nucleotides matching TRBD1. Germline V CDR1 and CDR2: SQVTM, ANQGSEA. V shed 1 base, J shed 1 base, and the junction held 9 bases outside the gene matches. This CDR3 contains 16 residues. CDR3 in amino acids: CSVEVETGDPQETQYF. CDR3 bases: TGCAGCGTTGAAGTGGAAACAGGGGACCCCCAAGAGACCCAGTACTTC.

The V and J genes are TRBV20-1 and TRBJ2-3; D is unresolved. V dropped 0 bases and J dropped 1 base, with 11 bases sitting between them. The germline gives CDR1 DFQATT, CDR2 SNEGSKA (reference sequence). CDR3 length: 15 amino acids. CDR3 nucleotides: TGCAGTGCTAGAGACTACAGAAGTGGCACAGATACGCAGTATTTT. Translation gives CSARDYRSGTDTQYF.

This clonotype was seen a few times. The chain recombines TRBV6-1 with TRBJ1-6; maybe TRBD1 (6 bases). Germline loops: CDR1 MNHNS, CDR2 SASEGT. The CDR3 consists of 17 residues. The V gene lost 7 bases and the J gene lost 10 bases, with 26 bases spanning the gap. DNA of the CDR3: TGTGCCAGCATAAGAGAAATATCGGCAGGGGTCCCGTCACCCCTCCACTTT. Translating gives CASIREISAGVPSPLHF.

In its sample, this clonotype was seen many times. The chain has TRBV19 and TRBJ2-1; 8 bases are a match to TRBD1. Germline trimming cut 5 bases from V and 4 bases from J; bases unmatched to any gene: 4. CDR3 length: 14 residues. Germline values: CDR1 LNHDA, CDR2 SQIVND (reference sequence). For the CDR3, the DNA is TGTGCCAGTAGTGCAGGACAGGGATACAATGAGCAGTTCTTC. Amino acids: CASSAGQGYNEQFF.

As concerns this clonotype: Its ends do not fully match the called genes, so a read error is possible. This CDR3 is CASSQDWPAQETHYF. The CDR3 region has the DNA TGCGCCAGCAGCCAAGATTGGCCAGCCCAAGAGACCCATTACTTC. The gene calls are TRBV4-3 and TRBJ2-5; no reliable D call. The CDR3 consists of 15 residues. Germline-derived CDR1 and CDR2 are LGHNA and YSLEER.

This chain uses TRBV29-1 with TRBJ2-3, with 15 bases lining up with TRBD2. V lost 5 bases and J lost 5; bases outside the gene matches: 5. From germline, CDR1 is SQVTM and CDR2 ANQGSEA. The CDR3 contains 15 residues. CDR3 sequence (DNA): TGCAGCGTTTGGACTAGCGGGAGGGCCGAAGATACGCAGTATTTT. As protein: CSVWTSGRAEDTQYF.